This T cell receptor beta chain emerged from a study of blood T cell repertoires in COVID-19. About the study: PBMCs, B-cell-depleted T cells, or T cells provided the cDNA or gDNA that made up the material.

Generated by immunoSEQ multiplex PCR, the TCRdb table keeps only in-frame clones and is missing some. The sample carries 300,000 to 350,000 clones, 70% to 90% recorded once. CDR1 is SGHTA, CDR2 FQGTGA, per germline. V was cut by 5 bases and J by 4 bases, with 10 bases left in between. This CDR3 is 13 amino acids long. The sample taken for sequencing was PBMCs or T cells enriched from blood (not recorded which). V gene TRBV7-3 combines with J gene TRBJ2-3, with a possible D match to TRBD1 (5 bases). The receptor's source is a man aged 30-40 years who had recovered from COVID-19. CDR3 in amino acids: CASSPRQSDTQYF. The CDR3, as DNA: TGTGCCAGCAGCCCGAGACAGTCAGATACGCAGTATTTT.